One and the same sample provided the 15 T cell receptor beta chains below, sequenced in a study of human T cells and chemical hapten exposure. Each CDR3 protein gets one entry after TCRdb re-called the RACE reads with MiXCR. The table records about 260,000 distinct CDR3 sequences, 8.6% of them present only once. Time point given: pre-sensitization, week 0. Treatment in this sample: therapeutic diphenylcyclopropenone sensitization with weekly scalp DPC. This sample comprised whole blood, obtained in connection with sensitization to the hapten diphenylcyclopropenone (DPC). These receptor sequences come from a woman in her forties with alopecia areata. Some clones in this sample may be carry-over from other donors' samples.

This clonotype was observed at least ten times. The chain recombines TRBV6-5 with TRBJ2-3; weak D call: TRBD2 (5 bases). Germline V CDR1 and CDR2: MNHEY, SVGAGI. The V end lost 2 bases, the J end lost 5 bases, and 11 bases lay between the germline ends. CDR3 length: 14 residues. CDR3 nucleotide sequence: TGTGCCAGCAGTTACCCGGGAACCAAAGATACGCAGTATTTT. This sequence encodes CASSYPGTKDTQYF.

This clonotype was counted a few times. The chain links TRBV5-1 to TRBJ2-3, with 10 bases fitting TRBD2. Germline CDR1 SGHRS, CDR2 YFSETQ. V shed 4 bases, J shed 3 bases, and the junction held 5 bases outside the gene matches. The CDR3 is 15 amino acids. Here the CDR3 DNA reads TGCGCCAGCAGCCCCGGGACTAGCGAGACAGATACGCAGTATTTT. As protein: CASSPGTSETDTQYF.

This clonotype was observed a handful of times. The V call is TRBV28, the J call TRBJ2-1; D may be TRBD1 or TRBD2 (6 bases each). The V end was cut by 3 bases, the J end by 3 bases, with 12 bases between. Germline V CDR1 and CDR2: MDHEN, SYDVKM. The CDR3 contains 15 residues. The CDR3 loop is CASSLGGAVYNEQFF. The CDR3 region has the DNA TGTGCCAGCAGTTTGGGGGGCGCGGTCTACAATGAGCAGTTCTTC.

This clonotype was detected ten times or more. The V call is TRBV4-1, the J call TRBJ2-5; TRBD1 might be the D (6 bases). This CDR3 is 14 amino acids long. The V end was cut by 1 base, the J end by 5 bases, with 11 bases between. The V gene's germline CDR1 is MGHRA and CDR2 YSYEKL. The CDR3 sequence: CASSQAGQTETQYF. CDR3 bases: TGCGCCAGCAGCCAAGCTGGACAGACGGAGACCCAGTACTTC.

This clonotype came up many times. The CDR3 nucleotides are TGTGCCAGCAGTTCACCGGGACTTAGCTACGAGCAGTACTTC. Its translation is CASSSPGLSYEQYF. The genes are TRBV6-6 and TRBJ2-7, with D possibly matching TRBD2 (6 bases). This CDR3 region has 14 residues. V was trimmed by 4 bases and J by 3 bases, leaving 13 bases between them. The germline gives CDR1 MNHNY, CDR2 SVGAGI (reference sequence).

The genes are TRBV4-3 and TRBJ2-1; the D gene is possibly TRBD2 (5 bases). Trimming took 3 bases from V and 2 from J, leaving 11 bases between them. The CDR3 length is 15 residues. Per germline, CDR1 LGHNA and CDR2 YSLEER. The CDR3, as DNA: TGCGCCAGCAGCCATACACTAGGCCCCTACAATGAGCAGTTCTTC. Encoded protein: CASSHTLGPYNEQFF.

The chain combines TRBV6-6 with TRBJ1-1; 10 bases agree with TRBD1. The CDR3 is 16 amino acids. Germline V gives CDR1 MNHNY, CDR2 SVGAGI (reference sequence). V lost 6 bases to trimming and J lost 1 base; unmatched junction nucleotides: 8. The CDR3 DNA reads TGTGCCAGCAGCCACCCACGGACAGGGGGGAACACTGAAGCTTTCTTT. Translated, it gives CASSHPRTGGNTEAFF.

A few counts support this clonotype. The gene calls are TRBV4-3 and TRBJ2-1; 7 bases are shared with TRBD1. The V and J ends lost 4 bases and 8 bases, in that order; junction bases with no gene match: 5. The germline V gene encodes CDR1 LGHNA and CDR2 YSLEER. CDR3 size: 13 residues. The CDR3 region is CASSPRQGYEQFF. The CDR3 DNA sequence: TGCGCCAGCAGCCCGAGACAGGGTTATGAGCAGTTCTTC.

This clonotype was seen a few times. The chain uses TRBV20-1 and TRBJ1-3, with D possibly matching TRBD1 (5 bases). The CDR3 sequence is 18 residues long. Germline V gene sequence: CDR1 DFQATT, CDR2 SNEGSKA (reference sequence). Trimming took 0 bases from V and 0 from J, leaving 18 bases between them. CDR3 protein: CSARDRTKTTTSGNTIYF. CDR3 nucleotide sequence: TGCAGTGCTAGAGATCGGACAAAGACAACCACCTCTGGAAACACCATATATTTT.

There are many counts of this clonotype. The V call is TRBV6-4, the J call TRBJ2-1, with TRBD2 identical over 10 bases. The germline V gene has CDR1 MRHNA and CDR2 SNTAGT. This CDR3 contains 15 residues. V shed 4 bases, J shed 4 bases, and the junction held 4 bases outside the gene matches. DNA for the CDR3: TGTGCCAGCAGTGCCGGACTAGCGGAATACAATGAGCAGTTCTTC. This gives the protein CASSAGLAEYNEQFF.

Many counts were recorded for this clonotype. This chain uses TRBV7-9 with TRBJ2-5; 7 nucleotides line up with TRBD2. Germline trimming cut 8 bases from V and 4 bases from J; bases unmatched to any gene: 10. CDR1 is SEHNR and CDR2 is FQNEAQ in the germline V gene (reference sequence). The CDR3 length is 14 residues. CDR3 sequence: CASRGASGGETQYF. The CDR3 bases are TGTGCCAGCCGAGGGGCTAGCGGAGGAGAGACCCAGTACTTC.

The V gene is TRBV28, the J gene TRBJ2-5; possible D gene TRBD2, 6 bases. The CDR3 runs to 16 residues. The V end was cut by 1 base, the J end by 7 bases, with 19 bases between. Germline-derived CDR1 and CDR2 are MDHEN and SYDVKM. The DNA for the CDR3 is TGTGCCAGCAGTTTATCTACCGGGAAAAGGAGGGGGACCCAGTACTTC. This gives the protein CASSLSTGKRRGTQYF. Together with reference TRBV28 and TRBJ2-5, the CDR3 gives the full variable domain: DVKVTQSSRYLVKRTGEKVFLECVQDMDHENMFWYRQDPGLGLRLIYFSYDVKMKEKGDIPEGYSVSREKKERFSLILESASTNQTSMYLCASSLSTGKRRGTQYFGPGTRLLVL.

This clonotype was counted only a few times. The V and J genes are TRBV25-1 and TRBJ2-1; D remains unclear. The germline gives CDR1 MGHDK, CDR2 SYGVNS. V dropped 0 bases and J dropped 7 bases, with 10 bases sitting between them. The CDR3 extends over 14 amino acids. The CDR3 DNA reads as TGTGCCAGCAGTGAATACTACATCTCGAATGAGCAGTTCTTC. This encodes CASSEYYISNEQFF.

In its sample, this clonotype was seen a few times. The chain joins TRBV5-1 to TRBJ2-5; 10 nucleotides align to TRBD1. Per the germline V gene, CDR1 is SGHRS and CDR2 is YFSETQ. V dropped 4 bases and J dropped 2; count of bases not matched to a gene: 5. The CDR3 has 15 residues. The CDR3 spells CASSPGQGIQETQYF. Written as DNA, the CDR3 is TGCGCCAGCAGCCCGGGACAGGGGATACAAGAGACCCAGTACTTC. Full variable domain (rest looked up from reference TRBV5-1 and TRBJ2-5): KAGVTQTPRYLIKTRGQQVTLSCSPISGHRSVSWYQQTPGQGLQFLFEYFSETQRNKGNFPGRFSGRQFSNSRSEMNVSTLELGDSALYLCASSPGQGIQETQYFGPGTRLLVL.

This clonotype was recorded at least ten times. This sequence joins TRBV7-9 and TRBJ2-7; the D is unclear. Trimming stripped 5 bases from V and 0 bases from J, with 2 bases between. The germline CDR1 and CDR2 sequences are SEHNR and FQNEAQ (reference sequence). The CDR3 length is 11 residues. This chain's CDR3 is CASSPSYEQYF. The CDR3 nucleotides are TGTGCCAGCAGCCCCTCCTACGAGCAGTACTTC.